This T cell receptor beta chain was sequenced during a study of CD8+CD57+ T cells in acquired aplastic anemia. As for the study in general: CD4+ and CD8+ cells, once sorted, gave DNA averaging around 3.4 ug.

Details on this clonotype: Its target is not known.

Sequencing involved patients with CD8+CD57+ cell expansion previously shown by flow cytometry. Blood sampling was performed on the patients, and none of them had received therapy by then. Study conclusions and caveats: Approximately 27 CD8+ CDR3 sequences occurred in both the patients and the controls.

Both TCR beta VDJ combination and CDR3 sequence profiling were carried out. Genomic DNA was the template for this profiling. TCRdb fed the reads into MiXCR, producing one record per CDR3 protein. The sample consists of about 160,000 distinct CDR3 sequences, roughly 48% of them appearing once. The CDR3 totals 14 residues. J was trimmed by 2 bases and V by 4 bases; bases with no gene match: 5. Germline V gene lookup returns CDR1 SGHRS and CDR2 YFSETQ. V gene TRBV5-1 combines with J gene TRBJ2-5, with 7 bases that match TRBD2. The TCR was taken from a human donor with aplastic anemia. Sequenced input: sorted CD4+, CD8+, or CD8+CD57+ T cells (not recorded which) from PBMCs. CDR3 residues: CASSVSGYQETQYF. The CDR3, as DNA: TGCGCCAGCAGCGTTAGCGGGTATCAAGAGACCCAGTACTTC.